This T cell receptor beta chain emerged from a study of cytomegalovirus exposure and HLA in healthy donors. Whole-study results and caveats: As a later analysis showed, a missense DCLRE1C variant was linked to trimming of TCR beta V- and J-genes. Beyond CMV serostatus, there was no information to go on about immune exposure. It was reportedly the case that the classifier diagnosed cytomegalovirus status with high specificity and sensitivity.

This clone came up a few times. Its antigen is as yet unknown. The CDR3 sequence is 15 residues long. The germline V and J ends were trimmed by 3 bases and 1 base, with 12 bases remaining between them. Germline V gene lookup returns CDR1 KGHSH and CDR2 LQKENI. PCR primers comprised 60 Vbeta and 13 Jbeta primers. TCRdb's table, derived via immunoSEQ multiplex PCR, lists solely in-frame clones and lacks some. Of about 120,000 clones in the sample, about 83% were seen once. Sequencing used PBMCs. The chain couples TRBV18 to TRBJ1-1; D possibly corresponds to TRBD1 (5 bases). This TCR was sampled from a woman between 40 and 50 years old in good health and CMV-seropositive. This chain's CDR3 is CASSPSGGGNTEAFF. The CDR3 coding sequence is TGTGCCAGCTCACCCTCCGGGGGAGGGAACACTGAAGCTTTCTTT.